The 31 T cell receptor beta chains reported below all come from one sample, sequenced in a study of cytomegalovirus exposure and HLA in healthy donors. It was with 60 Vbeta and 13 Jbeta primers that the PCR ran. Assay: immunoSEQ multiplex PCR; the TCRdb copy retains only in-frame clones and omits some. The table has approximately 100,000 clones, about 80% seen once. Sequenced material: PBMCs. These receptor sequences come from a man between 18 and 35 years old in good health and CMV-seropositive.

The J gene is TRBJ2-1, the V gene TRBV2, with 11 bases identical to TRBD2. Germline V gene lookup returns CDR1 SNHLY and CDR2 FYNNEI. This CDR3 is built from 16 residues. V shed 9 bases, J shed 3 bases, and the junction held 10 bases outside the gene matches. This CDR3 is CASHGASGGLYNEQFF. DNA of the CDR3: TGTGCCAGTCACGGGGCTAGCGGGGGGCTCTACAATGAGCAGTTCTTC. Full variable domain (outside the CDR3, taken from reference TRBV2 and TRBJ2-1): EPEVTQTPSHQVTQMGQEVILRCVPISNHLYFYWYRQILGQKVEFLVSFYNNEISEKSEIFDDQFSVERPDGSNFTLKIRSTKLEDSAMYFCASHGASGGLYNEQFFGPGTRLTVL.

V and J are TRBV9 and TRBJ2-7; 8 nucleotides line up with TRBD1. There are 15 residues in the CDR3. Trimming took 4 bases from V and 2 from J; bases not matched to a gene: 8. The germline V gene encodes CDR1 SGDLS and CDR2 YYNGEE. CDR3 sequence: CASSPPRDRPYEQYF. CDR3 nucleotides: TGTGCCAGCAGCCCCCCCCGGGACAGGCCCTACGAGCAGTACTTC.

The chain joins TRBV7-8 to TRBJ2-2; TRBD2 aligns across 8 bases. Trimming cost V 3 bases and J 4 bases; bases outside gene matches: 4. The CDR3 length is 15 residues. Germline CDR1 is SGHVS and CDR2 is FQNEAQ. CDR3 protein: CASSLGTRRTGELFF. Written as DNA, the CDR3 is TGTGCCAGCAGCTTGGGGACTAGACGCACCGGGGAGCTGTTTTTT.

V is TRBV19 and J is TRBJ1-1, with D possibly being TRBD1 (6 bases). The germline V gene has CDR1 LNHDA and CDR2 SQIVND (reference sequence). V was pared by 3 bases and J by 5 bases, with 16 bases between. This CDR3 comprises 15 residues. Here the CDR3 DNA reads TGTGCCAGTAGTATCGCCAGGGGATATGGTACTGAAGCTTTCTTT. Amino acids: CASSIARGYGTEAFF.

The rearrangement uses TRBV30 and TRBJ1-5; no reliable D call. CDR3 length: 13 amino acids. Trimming shortened V by 0 bases and J by 7 bases, and 10 bases separated the two germline ends. Per germline, CDR1 GTSNPN and CDR2 SVGIG (reference sequence). The CDR3 protein is CAWSVGDEQPQHF. CDR3 nucleotides: TGTGCCTGGAGTGTCGGGGATGAGCAGCCCCAGCATTTT.

This chain uses TRBV4-2 with TRBJ1-1, with 8 nucleotides matching TRBD1. Trimming cost V 3 bases and J 7 bases; bases outside gene matches: 10. Germline V CDR1 and CDR2: LGHNA, YNFKEQ. The length of the CDR3 is 15 residues. The CDR3 spells CASSQRQGFLGEAFF. CDR3 DNA sequence: TGTGCCAGCAGCCAGCGACAGGGGTTTTTGGGTGAAGCTTTCTTT.

This clone was counted a few times. The rearrangement links TRBV28 to TRBJ1-2; 7 positions agree with TRBD1. The CDR3 is 14 residues long. V gave up 4 bases and J gave up 2 bases; unmatched junction bases: 4. Germline CDR1 is MDHEN and CDR2 is SYDVKM. For the CDR3, the DNA is TGTGCCAGCAGTTCCGGACAGGCCAACTATGGCTACACCTTC. Its protein product is CASSSGQANYGYTF.

CDR3 region: CAIGGGEKLFF. CDR3 DNA sequence: TGTGCCATCGGGGGGGGTGAAAAACTGTTTTTT. The chain uses TRBV10-3 and TRBJ1-4; D might be TRBD1 (5 bases). There are 11 residues in the CDR3. Germline CDR1 and CDR2: ENHRY and SYGVKD. Deletions cut 8 bases from V and 7 bases from J, with 8 bases between.

The chain recombines TRBV5-1 with TRBJ1-2, with D possibly matching TRBD1 (6 bases). Trimming took off 4 bases at V and 4 bases at J, with 14 bases between the two ends. This CDR3 has 14 residues. In germline, CDR1 is SGHRS, CDR2 YFSETQ. The CDR3 nucleotides are TGCGCCAGCAGCCCCCGGCAGGGGTCCTATGGCTACACCTTC. Translation: CASSPRQGSYGYTF.

The chain carries TRBV10-3 and TRBJ2-3; TRBD2 matches 10 bases. The CDR3 runs to 14 residues. V was pared by 10 bases and J by 2 bases, with 6 bases of the junction left unmatched. Germline CDR1 and CDR2: ENHRY and SYGVKD. CDR3: CATQSGGATDTQYF. DNA of the CDR3: TGTGCCACACAGAGCGGGGGGGCCACAGATACGCAGTATTTT.

The J gene is TRBJ1-1, the V gene TRBV19; TRBD1 matches 10 bases. Germline values: CDR1 LNHDA, CDR2 SQIVND (reference sequence). CDR3 length: 14 amino acids. V lost 1 base and J lost 11; bases outside the gene matches: 7. The CDR3 reads CASSIVGTGDMAFF. The CDR3 nucleotides are TGTGCCAGTAGTATAGTCGGGACAGGGGATATGGCTTTCTTT.

This sequence joins TRBV9 and TRBJ2-3; 7 nucleotides agree with TRBD2. Germline CDR1 reads SGDLS; CDR2 reads YYNGEE. With V trimmed by 4 bases and J by 0 bases, 8 bases remained unmatched. CDR3 length: 16 residues. Here the CDR3 reads CASSKSSGESTDTQYF. The DNA of the CDR3 is TGTGCCAGCAGCAAAAGCAGCGGGGAAAGCACAGATACGCAGTATTTT.

This chain connects TRBV11-3 to TRBJ2-3; 14 nucleotides align to TRBD2. Germline CDR1 is SGHNT and CDR2 is YENEEA. V shed 1 base, J shed 1 base, and the junction held 1 base outside the gene matches. The CDR3 runs to 17 residues. The CDR3 spells CASSLGLAGGGTDTQYF. CDR3 nucleotides: TGTGCCAGCAGCTTAGGACTAGCGGGGGGGGGCACAGATACGCAGTATTTT.

The rearrangement uses TRBV18 and TRBJ2-1; 15 nucleotides line up with TRBD2. CDR3 length equals 17 residues. Germline CDR1 KGHSH, CDR2 LQKENI. V shed 4 bases and J 5 bases; nucleotides not matched to a gene: 6. The CDR3 DNA sequence: TGTGCCAGCTCACTTGGACTAGCGGGGGGGAACAACAATGAGCAGTTCTTC. Protein sequence: CASSLGLAGGNNNEQFF.

V and J are TRBV6-1 and TRBJ1-1; 8 positions match TRBD1. V trimming: 2 bases; J trimming: 1 base; junction bases outside the gene matches: 3. This CDR3 spans 15 amino acids. Germline CDR1 MNHNS, CDR2 SASEGT. The CDR3 here is CASSEWGQANTEAFF. The CDR3 coding sequence is TGTGCCAGCAGTGAATGGGGACAGGCGAACACTGAAGCTTTCTTT.

This clone showed up just a few times. The CDR3 DNA is TGCGCCAGCAGCTTGTTTCGTCAGCTAGGCCACAGGGAGAGTTACCAAGAGACCCAGTACTTC. It specifies CASSLFRQLGHRESYQETQYF. This rearrangement joins TRBV5-1 to TRBJ2-5; D perhaps matches TRBD1 (6 bases). Trimming removed 1 base from V and 0 bases from J, with 28 bases in between. Germline loops: CDR1 SGHRS, CDR2 YFSETQ. The CDR3 runs to 21 residues.

The V call is TRBV2, the J call TRBJ1-4; D unclear. Trimming took 6 bases from V and 7 from J, leaving 9 bases between them. Germline-derived CDR1 and CDR2 are SNHLY and FYNNEI. This CDR3 is 12 amino acids long. CDR3 nucleotide sequence: TGTGCCAGCAGATTTACGGGTGAAAAACTGTTTTTT. Amino acids: CASRFTGEKLFF. Full variable domain (missing parts from reference TRBV2 and TRBJ1-4): EPEVTQTPSHQVTQMGQEVILRCVPISNHLYFYWYRQILGQKVEFLVSFYNNEISEKSEIFDDQFSVERPDGSNFTLKIRSTKLEDSAMYFCASRFTGEKLFFGSGTQLSVL.

In DNA form, the CDR3 reads TGTGCCAGAAGCTTCGTGACAGATTACAATGAGCAGTTCTTC. Encoded protein: CARSFVTDYNEQFF. V usage is TRBV5-3 and J usage is TRBJ2-1, with D tentatively TRBD1 (5 bases). TRBV5-3 is designated an ORF whose function remains uncertain. This CDR3 spans 14 amino acids. Trimming stripped 2 bases from V and 4 bases from J, with 10 bases between.

V gene TRBV30 combines with J gene TRBJ1-6; D is possibly TRBD1 (5 bases). In germline, CDR1 is GTSNPN, CDR2 SVGIG (reference sequence). The CDR3 sequence is 12 residues long. V was pared by 5 bases and J by 6 bases, with 8 bases between. DNA for the CDR3: TGTGCCTGGGGGGCGGCTAATTCACCCCTCCACTTT. This translates into CAWGAANSPLHF.

The rearrangement links TRBV5-1 to TRBJ1-4; 8 nucleotides match TRBD1. CDR3 size: 15 residues. V gave up 3 bases and J gave up 3 bases; unmatched junction bases: 4. CDR1 is SGHRS and CDR2 is YFSETQ in the germline V gene. CDR3 residues: CASSSGGLANEKLFF. Here the CDR3 DNA reads TGCGCCAGCAGCTCAGGGGGCTTGGCTAATGAAAAACTGTTTTTT.

The CDR3 region has the DNA TGTGCCAGCAGCTCGGGACTAGCGGGGGGGCCCGAAGAGACCCAGTACTTC. Its translation: CASSSGLAGGPEETQYF. The gene calls are TRBV5-4 and TRBJ2-5; 16 bases are a match to TRBD2. Per the germline V gene, CDR1 is SGHNT and CDR2 is YYREEE (reference sequence). This CDR3 is built from 17 residues. Trimming removed 3 bases from V and 3 bases from J; junction bases left unmatched: 5.

This rearrangement joins TRBV6-5 to TRBJ2-3; 8 nucleotides line up with TRBD2. The CDR3 is 15 amino acids. Germline assignment: CDR1 MNHEY and CDR2 SVGAGI. After removal of 7 bases from V and 4 bases from J, the junction contained 10 bases not matched to a gene. CDR3 in DNA: TGTGCCAGCAAGATAGGCGGGGGGAGTTCAGATACGCAGTATTTT. Protein: CASKIGGGSSDTQYF.

The chain joins TRBV13 to TRBJ2-1, with 7 bases fitting TRBD1. Germline assignment: CDR1 PRHDT and CDR2 FYEKMQ (reference sequence). Trimming cost V 5 bases and J 9 bases; bases outside gene matches: 4. This CDR3 comprises 12 residues. The DNA for the CDR3 is TGTGCCAGCAGCCAACAGGGGAGTGAGCAGTTCTTC. This gives the protein CASSQQGSEQFF.

Comment on this clone: Other nucleotide sequences in the sample specify the same CDR3. V is TRBV27 and J is TRBJ1-5; no clear D gene. V was cut by 3 bases and J by 7 bases, with 10 bases left in between. This CDR3 spans 13 amino acids. From germline, CDR1 is MNHEY and CDR2 SMNVEV (reference sequence). CDR3 region: CASSLGGGQPQHF. The DNA of the CDR3 is TGTGCCAGCAGTTTGGGCGGAGGACAGCCCCAGCATTTT.

The chain links TRBV4-1 to TRBJ2-1, with 9 bases that match TRBD1. Germline assignment: CDR1 MGHRA and CDR2 YSYEKL. The CDR3 spans 15 residues. Trimming at V came to 1 base and at J to 9 bases, leaving 7 bases not matched to a gene. Here the CDR3 reads CASSQGPTGGFEQFF. The CDR3 region has the DNA TGCGCCAGCAGCCAAGGACCGACAGGGGGTTTTGAGCAGTTCTTC.

The V and J genes are TRBV18 and TRBJ1-1, with D hard to call. The germline gives CDR1 KGHSH, CDR2 LQKENI. V lost 5 bases and J 4 bases, leaving 11 bases between the germline ends. The CDR3 contains 13 residues. The CDR3 sequence is CASSDGLRTEAFF. The CDR3 DNA reads as TGTGCCAGCTCAGATGGGCTACGCACTGAAGCTTTCTTT.

J is TRBJ1-5 and V is TRBV19, with D unresolved. CDR3 length: 15 amino acids. V shed 5 bases and J shed 11 bases, with 22 bases lying between them. Germline lookup yields CDR1 LNHDA and CDR2 SQIVND (reference sequence). CDR3 loop: CASSLIAGGGSTQHF. CDR3 nucleotides: TGTGCCAGTAGTCTCATTGCAGGTGGAGGATCGACCCAGCATTTT.

The chain uses TRBV15 and TRBJ1-2, with a tentative D call TRBD1 (5 bases). The CDR3 contains 15 residues. The germline V gene encodes CDR1 LNHNV and CDR2 YYDKDF (reference sequence). Trimming took off 1 base at V and 5 bases at J, with 14 bases between the two ends. This CDR3 reads CATSRVRGLFYGYTF. The CDR3 DNA sequence: TGTGCCACCAGCAGAGTAAGGGGACTGTTTTATGGCTACACCTTC. The full variable domain, rest sourced from reference TRBV15 and TRBJ1-2, is DAMVIQNPRYQVTQFGKPVTLSCSQTLNHNVMYWYQQKSSQAPKLLFHYYDKDFNNEADTPDNFQSRRPNTSFCFLDIRSPGLGDTAMYLCATSRVRGLFYGYTFGSGTRLTVV.

This clone occurred a few times. The chain uses TRBV30 and TRBJ1-5, with 7 bases aligning to TRBD1. The germline V gene has CDR1 GTSNPN and CDR2 SVGIG (reference sequence). This CDR3 spans 13 amino acids. V shed 0 bases, J shed 6 bases, and the junction held 2 bases outside the gene matches. CDR3 sequence: CAWSVEGAQPQHF. CDR3 nucleotide sequence: TGTGCCTGGAGTGTAGAGGGGGCTCAGCCCCAGCATTTT.

This clone has only one observation. V and J are TRBV6-1 and TRBJ2-1; TRBD1 matches 9 bases. The V and J ends lost 6 bases and 6 bases, in that order; junction bases with no gene match: 6. Germline V gives CDR1 MNHNS, CDR2 SASEGT. This CDR3 spans 14 amino acids. CDR3 sequence: CASRGDREGNEQFF. The CDR3 DNA follows: TGTGCCAGCAGGGGGGACAGGGAAGGCAATGAGCAGTTCTTC.

The chain joins TRBV2 to TRBJ1-1; D possibly corresponds to TRBD1 (5 bases). CDR3 length: 14 residues. CDR1 is SNHLY, CDR2 FYNNEI, per germline. V dropped 1 base and J dropped 3 bases, with 9 bases sitting between them. The CDR3 bases are TGTGCCAGCAGTGAAGGACGGGGGTACACTGAAGCTTTCTTT. It codes for CASSEGRGYTEAFF.